These T cell receptor beta chains were read from a single sample in a study of OX40 agonist ivuxolimab in advanced cancers. Some clones are missing from TCRdb's copy, which holds only in-frame ones; the method was immunoSEQ multiplex PCR. Here the sample spans under 90,000 clones, about nine tenths being singletons. This specimen was CD4+ or CD8+ T cells sorted from blood, taken in a trial of the OX40 agonist ivuxolimab. These receptors originate from an adult with an advanced solid tumor such as melanoma, head and neck, liver or kidney cancer. The CDR3 runs from the conserved cysteine through the conserved F or W. A D gene is named only where the DNA matches it firmly. Size tells how often a clone was seen (once, few, many) or the class of an expanded clone, and some rows leave it out.

CDR3aa	CDR3nt	v_gene	j_gene	abundance	d_gene
CASSLYPNRQNSPLHF	TGTGCCAGCAGTTTATACCCTAACCGACAGAATTCACCCCTCCACTTT	TRBV27	TRBJ1-6	-	-
CASSSPGPQAQFF	TGTGCCAGCAGCTCGCCGGGACCTCAGGCTCAGTTCTTC	TRBV7-9	TRBJ2-1	-	-
CASSTTGRATNEKLFF	TGCGCCAGCAGCACAACAGGGAGGGCAACTAATGAAAAACTGTTTTTT	TRBV5-1	TRBJ1-4	-	-
CASSLAGANVLTF	TGCGCCAGCAGCTTGGCTGGGGCCAACGTCCTGACTTTC	TRBV5-1	TRBJ2-6	-	-
CASSQLIKADTQYF	TGTGCCAGCAGCCAACTCATAAAGGCAGATACGCAGTATTTT	TRBV7-8	TRBJ2-3	-	-
CASQIPLGTGELFF	TGCGCCAGCCAGATACCCCTGGGCACCGGGGAGCTGTTTTTT	TRBV5-1	TRBJ2-2	-	-
CASSRAEGAYNEQFF	TGTGCCAGCAGTCGGGCAGAGGGGGCCTACAATGAGCAGTTCTTC	TRBV6-5	TRBJ2-1	-	-
CSPRLVHNEQFF	TGCAGCCCAAGACTAGTCCACAATGAGCAGTTCTTC	TRBV29-1	TRBJ2-1	-	-
CAWSADSRNEQFF	TGTGCCTGGAGTGCCGACTCACGCAATGAGCAGTTCTTC	TRBV30	TRBJ2-1	-	-
CASSLEATGNGGYTF	TGCGCCAGCAGCTTGGAAGCGACAGGGAACGGTGGCTACACCTTC	TRBV5-1	TRBJ1-2	-	TRBD1
CASSLDRGSSSEQYF	TGCGCCAGCAGCTTGGATAGGGGGTCCTCGTCCGAGCAGTACTTC	TRBV5-1	TRBJ2-7	once	-
CASSQETGGLSGNQPQHF	TGCGCCAGCAGCCAAGAGACAGGGGGCTTGTCTGGCAATCAGCCCCAGCATTTT	TRBV4-1	TRBJ1-5	-	TRBD1
CASRPRGTGVTGELFF	TGTGCCAGCCGCCCCCGCGGGACAGGGGTCACCGGGGAGCTGTTTTTT	TRBV27	TRBJ2-2	-	TRBD1
CASSLVGLAGGEQFF	TGTGCCAGCAGCTTGGTAGGACTAGCGGGAGGAGAGCAGTTCTTC	TRBV5-4	TRBJ2-1	-	TRBD2
CASGTPSYEQYF	TGTGCCAGCGGGACGCCCTCCTACGAGCAGTACTTC	TRBV6-5	TRBJ2-7	-	-
CASSVGQGLTEAFF	TGTGCCAGCAGCGTCGGACAGGGACTCACTGAAGCTTTCTTT	TRBV9	TRBJ1-1	-	TRBD1
CASRGVYNEQFF	TGTGCCAGCCGCGGGGTCTACAATGAGCAGTTCTTC	TRBV5-4	TRBJ2-1	-	-
CASSVSLGTDTQYF	TGCGCCAGCAGCGTGAGTCTAGGGACAGATACGCAGTATTTT	TRBV5-1	TRBJ2-3	-	-
CSARDLVGYTF	TGCAGTGCTAGAGATCTAGTTGGCTACACCTTC	TRBV20-1	TRBJ1-2	-	-
CASSQTGDTYQETQYF	TGTGCCAGTAGTCAGACAGGGGACACGTACCAAGAGACCCAGTACTTC	TRBV19	TRBJ2-5	-	TRBD1
CASSQAKIGSVRTGELFF	TGTGCCAGCAGCCAAGCTAAAATCGGGAGCGTTCGCACCGGGGAGCTGTTTTTT	TRBV11-2	TRBJ2-2	once	-
CASRDREAPFGYGYTF	TGTGCCAGCAGGGACAGGGAGGCCCCCTTTGGGTATGGCTACACCTTC	TRBV27	TRBJ1-2	-	TRBD1
CASSLPPGLDGYEQYF	TGTGCCAGCAGCTTACCCCCAGGCCTAGATGGTTACGAGCAGTACTTC	TRBV7-3	TRBJ2-7	-	-
CASSSTGHTTGELFF	TGTGCCAGCAGTTCAACGGGACACACCACCGGGGAGCTGTTTTTT	TRBV6-6	TRBJ2-2	-	-
CASAGGAMSTNEKLFF	TGCGCCAGCGCAGGGGGAGCGATGTCAACTAATGAAAAACTGTTTTTT	TRBV10-2	TRBJ1-4	once	TRBD1
CASSLVGQNTEAFF	TGTGCCAGCAGCTTGGTTGGCCAGAACACTGAAGCTTTCTTT	TRBV5-8	TRBJ1-1	-	-
CASKDSMIDTQYF	TGTGCCAGCAAGGACAGTATGATAGATACGCAGTATTTT	TRBV2	TRBJ2-3	-	-
CATSRDRGVGNEQFF	TGTGCCACCAGCAGAGACAGGGGGGTGGGCAATGAGCAGTTCTTC	TRBV15	TRBJ2-1	-	-
CASSPETGVNTEAFF	TGCGCCAGCAGCCCCGAGACAGGGGTAAACACTGAAGCTTTCTTT	TRBV5-1	TRBJ1-1	-	TRBD1
CASSLNDAYEQYF	TGCGCCAGCAGCCTCAACGACGCATACGAGCAGTACTTC	TRBV4-1	TRBJ2-7	-	-
CASSFSTETQYF	TGTGCCAGCAGCTTCTCAACGGAGACCCAGTACTTC	TRBV11-3	TRBJ2-5	-	-
CASSEVNFATNEKLFF	TGTGCCAGCAGCGAGGTGAACTTTGCAACTAATGAAAAACTGTTTTTT	TRBV9	TRBJ1-4	-	-
CASSGQGRGELFF	TGTGCCAGCAGCGGACAGGGAAGGGGGGAGCTGTTTTTT	TRBV5-6	TRBJ2-2	-	TRBD1
CASSPGTGIMNTEAFF	TGTGCCAGTAGTCCCGGGACAGGTATCATGAACACTGAAGCTTTCTTT	TRBV19	TRBJ1-1	-	TRBD1
CATETPTYEQYF	TGTGCCACGGAGACGCCCACCTACGAGCAGTACTTC	TRBV19	TRBJ2-7	-	-
CASSLSLAGYNEQFF	TGTGCCAGCTCACTGTCCCTAGCGGGCTACAATGAGCAGTTCTTC	TRBV18	TRBJ2-1	-	TRBD2
CASSLEGRTRGTEAFF	TGTGCCAGCAGCTTAGAGGGCAGAACGAGAGGGACTGAAGCTTTCTTT	TRBV11-2	TRBJ1-1	-	-
CASSPDRGHEQYF	TGTGCCAGCAGTCCCGACAGAGGTCACGAGCAGTACTTC	TRBV2	TRBJ2-7	-	-
CASSETGGYTF	TGTGCCAGCAGTGAAACGGGAGGCTACACCTTC	TRBV6-1	TRBJ1-2	once	-
CASRRAATENTIYF	TGTGCCAGCCGTCGGGCAGCTACCGAAAACACCATATATTTT	TRBV27	TRBJ1-3	-	-
CASSERAGGSSNEKLFF	TGTGCCAGCAGTGAAAGGGCAGGGGGATCGTCTAATGAAAAACTGTTTTTT	TRBV6-1	TRBJ1-4	-	TRBD1
CASSLFWTAGSGTGELFF	TGCGCCAGCAGCTTGTTCTGGACAGCAGGGTCAGGGACCGGGGAGCTGTTTTTT	TRBV5-1	TRBJ2-2	once	-
CASRGLAGQETQYF	TGTGCCAGCAGGGGACTAGCGGGGCAAGAGACCCAGTACTTC	TRBV27	TRBJ2-5	once	TRBD2